This T cell receptor beta chain was captured in a study of T and B cells in COVID-19 patients (dated by TCRdb to about 2020). About the full investigation: In this study, adaptive immunity was profiled in COVID-19 patients who either had active infection or had recovered, using TRB and IGH repertoire sequencing of peripheral blood. Over 7 million TCR sequences were analysed from a TCR and BCR sequence repository that comprised around 40 patients and approximately 67 time points. Two patients were in both the active and recovered cohorts because samples existed from active disease and from after recovery. As many as 9 follow-up blood samples were taken per patient, and some of the samples covered different disease stages within the same individual. Comorbidities linked to unfavorable COVID-19 outcome were present in 18 of 20 patients in the active-infection cohort. Of the 20 patients in the active-infection cohort, about eleven were critically ill and needed mechanical ventilation or ECMO. A recovered cohort included over 15 patients who provided roughly 20 samples, and most of these patients had mild to moderate COVID-19 treated on an outpatient basis. An age-matched reference group of roughly 40 healthy donors negative for COVID-19 antibodies was used as the comparison for repertoire analyses. Patients in the recovered cohort had a median age of approximately 35 years, compared with 67 years for patients in the active-infection cohort.

Study-level results and caveats: A total of 2,000 to 2,500 TCR clusters were exclusive to the recovered cohort, and around 31 of those clusters were low-pGen clusters. Patients with COVID-19 were reported to show strongly skewed TRBV/TRBJ gene usage. Blood samples obtained from mildly ill patients during symptoms, as well as early samples obtained from severe cases, were available only in scarce numbers. TRB repertoires were found to be highly clonal in active COVID-19, whereas diversity and richness at recovery were found to rise above healthy donor levels. The reported TCR clusters were said to need prospective validation before any clinical use. Specific T cell subsets (CD4+/Treg/CD8+) and sorted SARS-CoV-2-responsive or tetramer+ T cells had not yet been sequenced, and these experiments were ongoing. The cohort was considered too small to assess HLA contributions to COVID-19 susceptibility or severity.

The junction shows trimming of 0 bases on V and 3 bases on J, plus 9 bases between the germline ends. The germline V gene (reference sequence) supplies CDR1 LNHNV and CDR2 YYDKDF. The CDR3 spans 14 residues, from the cysteine through the phenylalanine. Only the CDR3 part of the read is kept: 42 bases, read in frame from the first base. TCRdb lists the instrument as Illumina MiSeq. Multiplex PCR with BIOMED2 TRB-A/B primer pools was used to amplify TRB rearrangements. Illumina-compatible adapters and 7-nucleotide sample barcodes were added to the amplicons in two consecutive PCRs. All library PCRs used Phusion HS II polymerase. Amplicons were purified from gel with the NucleoSpin Gel and PCR Clean-up kit, quantified on Qubit, and pooled at roughly 4 nM. Before Illumina next-generation sequencing, the quality of the amplicon pool was assessed on an Agilent 2100 Bioanalyzer. As for how the authors treated the data: Annotation of TRB rearrangements was done in MiXCR 3.0.8 with the default MiXCR reference library. Non-productive reads and sequences with fewer than 2 reads were excluded, and each unique CDR3 nucleotide sequence counted as one clone. Clonality, diversity, richness and V-J gene usage were computed in R 3.5.1. GLIPH2 was used for TCR clustering by CDR3 similarity, and generation probabilities were calculated by OLGA. GLIPH2 clusters were kept only if they contained at least four unique TCR clonotypes found in at least three individuals. TCRdb took the public reads, trimmed them with fastp at Q25, ran MiXCR for clone calling and kept in-frame beta chains. Entries are consolidated by CDR3 protein sequence, retaining the most common genes and DNA. Clone size and V and J calls follow TCRdb, not the original study. The sample contains about 20,000 distinct CDR3 sequences, under 30% of them found a single time. The ten biggest clones cover 2.5% to 3% of the sample.

This clonotype came up many times. There is no known antigen for this receptor. It has no much larger one-base neighbor in the sample; base qualities were not kept. Genomic DNA extracted from blood was used in amounts of about 220-500 ng for amplification of TRB repertoires. The sequencing input was blood. The chain is made from TRBV15 and TRBJ2-7, with no confident D gene call. The source is a human donor who had recovered from COVID-19. The DNA sequence is as follows: TGTGCCACCAGCAGAGAGCAGGCTCACTACGAGCAGTACTTC. This translates into CATSREQAHYEQYF.